This T cell receptor (beta chain) stems from a study of technical replicates of blood from several donors. CDR1 is SGHTA, CDR2 FQGNSA, per germline. V was pared by 4 bases and J by 3 bases, with 10 bases between. The CDR3 loop spans 14 amino acids. Here immunoSEQ multiplex PCR was the method, and the copy in TCRdb shows in-frame clones only, minus some. The data hold fewer than 85,000 clones, with approximately 96% observed a single time. Input material: T cells isolated from PBMCs. The clonotype comes from a human donor in good health. This chain links TRBV7-2 with TRBJ2-4; maybe TRBD2 (5 bases). CDR3 in amino acids: CASSSGWGKNIQYF. As DNA, the CDR3 is TGTGCCAGCAGCTCGGGATGGGGCAAAAACATTCAGTACTTC.